Listed here is a single T cell receptor beta chain. What it binds is unknown. These data belong to a study of blood T cells in healthy people across ages. It was with a sample-barcoded 5' primer and a J-beta primer mix that a second PCR of roughly 7 to 11 cycles was run. Each cDNA was tagged by a template-switch adaptor containing 12 random nucleotides. TCRdb passed the 5' RACE reads through MiXCR, listing each CDR3 protein once. The table has approximately 880,000 distinct CDR3 sequences, roughly 43% seen once. There are 14 residues in the CDR3. Trimming removed 8 bases from V and 0 bases from J; junction bases left unmatched: 6. CDR1 is SGHRS, CDR2 YFSETQ, per germline. Findings of the study overall: A strong correlation between TCR beta diversity and naive T cell percentage was seen. The diversity estimates, figures obtained from one million T cells, were considered underestimates.

This receptor was taken from a man between 25 and 39 years old in good health. The chain combines TRBV5-1 with TRBJ1-1; 8 bases fit TRBD1. The sequencing input was blood. In DNA, the CDR3 is TGCGCCAGTGGACAGGGCACCATGAACACTGAAGCTTTCTTT. It codes for CASGQGTMNTEAFF.